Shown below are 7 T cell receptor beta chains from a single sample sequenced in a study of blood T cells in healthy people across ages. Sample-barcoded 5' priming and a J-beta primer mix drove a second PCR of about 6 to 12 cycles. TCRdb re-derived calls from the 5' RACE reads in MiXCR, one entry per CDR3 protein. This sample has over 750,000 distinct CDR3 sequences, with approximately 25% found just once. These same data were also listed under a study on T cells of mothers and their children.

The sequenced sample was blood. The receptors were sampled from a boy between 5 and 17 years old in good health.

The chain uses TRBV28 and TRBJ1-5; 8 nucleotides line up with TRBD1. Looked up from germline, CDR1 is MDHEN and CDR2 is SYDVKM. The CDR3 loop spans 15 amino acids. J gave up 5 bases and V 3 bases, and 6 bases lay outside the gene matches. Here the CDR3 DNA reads TGTGCCAGCAGTTTTCCCCACAGGGGGGATCAGCCCCAGCATTTT. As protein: CASSFPHRGDQPQHF.

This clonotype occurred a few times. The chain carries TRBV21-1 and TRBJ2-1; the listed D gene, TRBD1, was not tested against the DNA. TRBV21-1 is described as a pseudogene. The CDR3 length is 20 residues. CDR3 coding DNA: TGTGCCAGCAGCCCCCACTGGAGGGGACATCGCGGCCCTATTGGGGATGAGCAGTTCTTC. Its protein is CASSPHWRGHRGPIGDEQFF.

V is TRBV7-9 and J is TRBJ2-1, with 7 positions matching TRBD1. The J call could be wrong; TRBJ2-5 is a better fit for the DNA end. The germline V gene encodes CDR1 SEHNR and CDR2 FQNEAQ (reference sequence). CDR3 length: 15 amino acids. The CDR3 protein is CASSPDRVQQETQYF. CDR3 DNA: TGTGCCAGCAGCCCCGACAGGGTGCAACAAGAGACCCAGTACTTC.

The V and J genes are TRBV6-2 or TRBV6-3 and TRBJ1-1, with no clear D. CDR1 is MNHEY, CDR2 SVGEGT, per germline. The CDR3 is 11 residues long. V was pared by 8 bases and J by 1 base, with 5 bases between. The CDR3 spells CASLSNTEAFF. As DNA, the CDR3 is TGTGCCAGCCTTTCGAACACTGAAGCTTTCTTT.

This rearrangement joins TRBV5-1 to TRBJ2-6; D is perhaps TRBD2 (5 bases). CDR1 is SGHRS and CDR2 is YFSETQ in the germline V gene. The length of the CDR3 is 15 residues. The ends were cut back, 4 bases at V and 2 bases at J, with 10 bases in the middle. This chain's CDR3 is CASSQTRAGANVLTF. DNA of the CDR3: TGCGCCAGCAGCCAAACGAGGGCTGGGGCCAACGTCCTGACTTTC. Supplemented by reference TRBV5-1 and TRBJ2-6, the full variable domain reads KAGVTQTPRYLIKTRGQQVTLSCSPISGHRSVSWYQQTPGQGLQFLFEYFSETQRNKGNFPGRFSGRQFSNSRSEMNVSTLELGDSALYLCASSQTRAGANVLTFGAGSRLTVL.

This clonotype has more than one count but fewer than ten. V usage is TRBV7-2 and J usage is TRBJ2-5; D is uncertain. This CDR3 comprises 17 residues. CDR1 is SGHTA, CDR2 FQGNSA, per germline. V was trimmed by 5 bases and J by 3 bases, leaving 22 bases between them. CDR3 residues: CASSPQTGPGPKETQYF. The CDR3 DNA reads TGTGCCAGCAGCCCGCAAACCGGGCCGGGTCCGAAAGAGACCCAGTACTTC.

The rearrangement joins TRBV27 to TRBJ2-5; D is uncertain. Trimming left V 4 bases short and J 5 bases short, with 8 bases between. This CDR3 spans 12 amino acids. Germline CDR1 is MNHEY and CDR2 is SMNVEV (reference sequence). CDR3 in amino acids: CASSSSMETQYF. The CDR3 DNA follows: TGTGCCAGCAGTTCCAGTATGGAGACCCAGTACTTC.